This is a list of T cell receptor beta chains from one sample in a study of T-cell memory formation after mild COVID-19. TCRdb reprocessed the 5' RACE reads with MiXCR, giving one entry per CDR3 protein. This table holds roughly 150,000 distinct CDR3 sequences, 13% found once. The sequenced material came from PBMCs or a T cell subset sorted from them (not recorded which). These receptors came from a man aged 18 to 29 who had mild COVID-19 (a few samples of this study predate the infection). Cell type and time point are not known. Both conserved end residues are part of each CDR3. Fields, in order: J gene, V gene, clone size, D gene, CDR3 protein, CDR3 DNA. D genes are given only for firm matches. Size is omitted from some rows. Given values are once, few, many or a class for expanded clones.

j_gene: TRBJ2-7
v_gene: TRBV18
abundance: few
d_gene: NA
CDR3aa: CASSPSDGPYEQYF
CDR3nt: TGTGCCAGCTCACCAAGTGACGGACCCTACGAGCAGTACTTC

j_gene: TRBJ2-6
v_gene: TRBV5-1
abundance: NA
d_gene: NA
CDR3aa: CASSLQGASGANVLTF
CDR3nt: TGCGCCAGCAGCTTACAAGGGGCCTCTGGGGCCAACGTCCTGACTTTC

j_gene: TRBJ2-7
v_gene: TRBV6-2/TRBV6-3
abundance: NA
d_gene: NA
CDR3aa: CATRARGQYEQYF
CDR3nt: TGTGCCACCCGAGCCCGGGGCCAATACGAGCAGTACTTC

j_gene: TRBJ1-1
v_gene: TRBV14
abundance: few
d_gene: NA
CDR3aa: CASSQEAQVVAFF
CDR3nt: TGTGCCAGCAGCCAAGAAGCGCAAGTAGTAGCTTTCTTT

j_gene: TRBJ2-3
v_gene: TRBV7-2
abundance: few
d_gene: TRBD2
CDR3aa: CASSLLGRGGQDTQYF
CDR3nt: TGTGCCAGCAGCCTGCTGGGGCGGGGGGGCCAAGATACGCAGTATTTT

j_gene: TRBJ2-1
v_gene: TRBV5-1
abundance: few
d_gene: TRBD1
CDR3aa: CASSLVPDRVNEQFF
CDR3nt: TGCGCCAGCAGCTTGGTTCCGGACAGGGTCAATGAGCAGTTCTTC

j_gene: TRBJ2-2
v_gene: TRBV19
abundance: NA
d_gene: TRBD1
CDR3aa: CASHDDRGGTGELFF
CDR3nt: TGTGCCAGTCATGACGACAGGGGAGGCACCGGGGAGCTGTTTTTT

j_gene: TRBJ1-3
v_gene: TRBV6-5
abundance: NA
d_gene: TRBD1
CDR3aa: CASSSGTGAVNTIYF
CDR3nt: TGTGCCAGCAGTTCCGGGACAGGGGCTGTAAACACCATATATTTT

j_gene: TRBJ2-1
v_gene: TRBV29-1
abundance: few
d_gene: NA
CDR3aa: CSVEDNEQFF
CDR3nt: TGCAGCGTTGAGGACAATGAGCAGTTCTTC

j_gene: TRBJ2-3
v_gene: TRBV20-1
abundance: NA
d_gene: TRBD2
CDR3aa: CSAPPKARTSRTDTQYF
CDR3nt: TGCAGTGCTCCGCCAAAAGCTCGGACTAGCCGAACAGATACGCAGTATTTT

j_gene: TRBJ2-3
v_gene: TRBV20-1
abundance: many
d_gene: NA
CDR3aa: CSARAWGGPGDTQYF
CDR3nt: TGCAGTGCTAGAGCATGGGGGGGGCCGGGAGATACGCAGTATTTT

j_gene: TRBJ2-7
v_gene: TRBV5-4
abundance: NA
d_gene: NA
CDR3aa: CASSFFLRGSYEQYF
CDR3nt: TGTGCCAGCAGCTTCTTTTTGAGGGGTTCCTACGAGCAGTACTTC

j_gene: TRBJ2-1
v_gene: TRBV7-2
abundance: few
d_gene: TRBD2
CDR3aa: CASRAGGPLYEQFF
CDR3nt: TGTGCCAGCCGAGCGGGGGGGCCTTTATATGAGCAGTTCTTC

j_gene: TRBJ2-5
v_gene: TRBV15
abundance: NA
d_gene: NA
CDR3aa: CATSRDRASAETQYF
CDR3nt: TGTGCCACCAGCAGAGATCGTGCTTCGGCAGAGACCCAGTACTTC

j_gene: TRBJ1-1
v_gene: TRBV18
abundance: NA
d_gene: NA
CDR3aa: CASTVRTENTEAFF
CDR3nt: TGTGCCAGCACTGTTAGGACAGAAAACACTGAAGCTTTCTTT

j_gene: TRBJ2-1
v_gene: TRBV4-1
abundance: NA
d_gene: NA
CDR3aa: CASSQVTGINEQFF
CDR3nt: TGCGCCAGCAGCCAAGTTACTGGGATCAATGAGCAGTTCTTC

j_gene: TRBJ2-3
v_gene: TRBV20-1
abundance: many
d_gene: NA
CDR3aa: CSAREGGRTDTQYF
CDR3nt: TGCAGTGCTAGAGAAGGGGGTCGCACAGATACGCAGTATTTT

j_gene: TRBJ1-2
v_gene: TRBV7-9
abundance: few
d_gene: TRBD1
CDR3aa: CASSSPGDRGAYGYTF
CDR3nt: TGTGCCAGCAGCTCCCCGGGGGACAGGGGCGCTTATGGCTACACCTTC

j_gene: TRBJ1-5
v_gene: TRBV12-3/TRBV12-4
abundance: medium-sized
d_gene: NA
CDR3aa: CASSLSGNQPQHF
CDR3nt: TGTGCCAGCAGCTTATCCGGCAATCAGCCCCAGCATTTT

j_gene: TRBJ1-6
v_gene: TRBV7-9
abundance: many
d_gene: TRBD1
CDR3aa: CASSSQGDSPLHF
CDR3nt: TGTGCCAGCAGTTCTCAGGGGGATTCACCCCTCCACTTT

j_gene: TRBJ2-3
v_gene: TRBV7-9
abundance: few
d_gene: NA
CDR3aa: CASSPLEGGLGTDTQYF
CDR3nt: TGTGCCAGCAGCCCTCTCGAGGGGGGGCTGGGCACAGATACGCAGTATTTT

j_gene: TRBJ2-5
v_gene: TRBV5-1
abundance: many
d_gene: TRBD1
CDR3aa: CASSLTGTGRKTQYF
CDR3nt: TGCGCCAGCAGCTTAACCGGGACAGGGAGGAAGACCCAGTACTTC

j_gene: TRBJ2-3
v_gene: TRBV7-9
abundance: NA
d_gene: NA
CDR3aa: CASSPRRDPTDTQYF
CDR3nt: TGTGCCAGCAGCCCTAGACGGGATCCGACAGATACGCAGTATTTT

j_gene: TRBJ2-6
v_gene: TRBV5-1
abundance: NA
d_gene: NA
CDR3aa: CASSIRAGTANSGANVLTF
CDR3nt: TGCGCCAGCAGCATACGCGCCGGGACCGCAAACTCTGGGGCCAACGTCCTGACTTTC

j_gene: TRBJ1-2
v_gene: TRBV12-3/TRBV12-4
abundance: few
d_gene: NA
CDR3aa: CASSIRQAGYTF
CDR3nt: TGTGCCAGCAGTATCCGACAGGCCGGCTACACCTTC

j_gene: TRBJ1-1
v_gene: TRBV4-2
abundance: NA
d_gene: TRBD1
CDR3aa: CASSRGTGNTEAFF
CDR3nt: TGTGCCAGCAGCCGGGGGACAGGGAACACTGAAGCTTTCTTT

j_gene: TRBJ2-2
v_gene: TRBV5-4
abundance: NA
d_gene: NA
CDR3aa: CASSLDGRGTGELFF
CDR3nt: TGTGCCAGCAGCTTGGACGGGCGAGGCACCGGGGAGCTGTTTTTT

j_gene: TRBJ1-1
v_gene: TRBV5-1
abundance: NA
d_gene: NA
CDR3aa: CASSSVGVRDEAFF
CDR3nt: TGCGCCAGCAGTTCGGTGGGGGTACGGGATGAAGCTTTCTTT

j_gene: TRBJ1-1
v_gene: TRBV5-1
abundance: NA
d_gene: NA
CDR3aa: CASSFEAGTEAFF
CDR3nt: TGCGCCAGCAGCTTTGAGGCAGGCACTGAAGCTTTCTTT

j_gene: TRBJ2-5
v_gene: TRBV12-3/TRBV12-4
abundance: many
d_gene: NA
CDR3aa: CASSRDQETQYF
CDR3nt: TGTGCCAGCAGCCGGGACCAAGAGACCCAGTACTTC

j_gene: TRBJ2-1
v_gene: TRBV9
abundance: many
d_gene: NA
CDR3aa: CASSSSSGSYNEQFF
CDR3nt: TGTGCCAGCAGCTCCAGTAGCGGTTCCTACAATGAGCAGTTCTTC

j_gene: TRBJ2-3
v_gene: TRBV5-6
abundance: few
d_gene: NA
CDR3aa: CASSSGRPPGTDTQYF
CDR3nt: TGTGCCAGCAGCTCCGGACGTCCCCCCGGGACAGATACGCAGTATTTT

j_gene: TRBJ2-1
v_gene: TRBV4-2
abundance: NA
d_gene: NA
CDR3aa: CASSPNSPGGDEQFF
CDR3nt: TGTGCCAGCAGCCCCAACAGCCCCGGGGGCGATGAGCAGTTCTTC

j_gene: TRBJ1-3
v_gene: TRBV18
abundance: few
d_gene: TRBD1
CDR3aa: CASSPGQGDWSGNTIYF
CDR3nt: TGTGCCAGCTCACCGGGACAGGGTGACTGGTCTGGAAACACCATATATTTT

j_gene: TRBJ2-1
v_gene: TRBV6-2/TRBV6-3
abundance: few
d_gene: TRBD1
CDR3aa: CASSSYGQGAYNEQFF
CDR3nt: TGTGCCAGCAGTTCCTACGGCCAGGGGGCCTACAATGAGCAGTTCTTC

j_gene: TRBJ1-1
v_gene: TRBV16
abundance: NA
d_gene: NA
CDR3aa: CASSQFGGANTEAFF
CDR3nt: TGTGCCAGCAGCCAATTCGGGGGCGCGAACACTGAAGCTTTCTTT

j_gene: TRBJ2-7
v_gene: TRBV20-1
abundance: NA
d_gene: NA
CDR3aa: CSARDPDAGTVSYEQYF
CDR3nt: TGCAGTGCTAGAGATCCCGATGCGGGGACAGTCTCCTACGAGCAGTACTTC

j_gene: TRBJ2-5
v_gene: TRBV4-1
abundance: few
d_gene: NA
CDR3aa: CASSQGDSGETQYF
CDR3nt: TGCGCCAGCAGCCAAGGGGATAGTGGAGAGACCCAGTACTTC

j_gene: TRBJ2-6
v_gene: TRBV4-3
abundance: few
d_gene: NA
CDR3aa: CASSRRGSGANVLTF
CDR3nt: TGCGCCAGCAGCCGACGGGGGTCCGGGGCCAACGTCCTGACTTTC

j_gene: TRBJ2-1
v_gene: TRBV12-3/TRBV12-4
abundance: many
d_gene: NA
CDR3aa: CASINYRGGEQFF
CDR3nt: TGTGCCAGCATCAATTACAGGGGGGGTGAGCAGTTCTTC

j_gene: TRBJ1-2
v_gene: TRBV6-5
abundance: NA
d_gene: TRBD1
CDR3aa: CASSGGQGNYGYTF
CDR3nt: TGTGCCAGCAGTGGGGGACAGGGAAACTATGGCTACACCTTC

j_gene: TRBJ2-3
v_gene: TRBV5-1
abundance: few
d_gene: NA
CDR3aa: CASSLERSEADTQYF
CDR3nt: TGCGCCAGCAGCTTGGAACGTAGTGAGGCAGATACGCAGTATTTT

j_gene: TRBJ1-5
v_gene: TRBV19
abundance: NA
d_gene: NA
CDR3aa: CASSGQSNQPQHF
CDR3nt: TGTGCCAGCAGCGGACAGTCCAATCAGCCCCAGCATTTT